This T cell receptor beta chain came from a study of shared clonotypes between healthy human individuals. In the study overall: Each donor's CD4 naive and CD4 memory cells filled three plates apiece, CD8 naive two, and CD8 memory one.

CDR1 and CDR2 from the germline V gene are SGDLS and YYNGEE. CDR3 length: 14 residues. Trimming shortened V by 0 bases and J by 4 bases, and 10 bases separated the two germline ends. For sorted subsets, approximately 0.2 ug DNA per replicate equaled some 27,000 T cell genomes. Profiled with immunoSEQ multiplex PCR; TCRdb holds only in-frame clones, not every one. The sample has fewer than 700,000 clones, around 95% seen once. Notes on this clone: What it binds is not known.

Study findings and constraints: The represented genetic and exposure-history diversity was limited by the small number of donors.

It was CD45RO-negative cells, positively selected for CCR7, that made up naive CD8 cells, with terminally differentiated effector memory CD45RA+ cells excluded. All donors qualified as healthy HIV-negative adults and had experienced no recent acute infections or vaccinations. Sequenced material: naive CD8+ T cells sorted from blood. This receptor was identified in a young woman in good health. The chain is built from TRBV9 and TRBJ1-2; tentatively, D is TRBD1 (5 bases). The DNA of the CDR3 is TGTGCCAGCAGCGTAGGGGGGATTTCCTATGGCTACACCTTC. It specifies CASSVGGISYGYTF.